Each of the 27 T cell receptor beta chains below was sequenced from the same sample in a study of T cell repertoires in cytomegalovirus infection. A single record per CDR3 protein comes from TCRdb applying MiXCR to the reads. The data show about 310,000 distinct CDR3 sequences, approximately 25% seen once. The antigens for these receptors are not known. The specimen comprised cultured PBMCs, sampled from culture after CMV antigen stimulation. The receptors derive from a human donor in good health (CMV status not recorded). Some clones in this sample may be carry-over from other donors' samples.

This clonotype was picked up a small number of times. This chain links TRBV18 with TRBJ2-1; D unresolved. V shed 6 bases and J shed 3 bases, with 12 bases lying between them. CDR1 and CDR2 (germline): KGHSH, LQKENI. The CDR3 is 14 residues long. The CDR3 coding sequence is TGTGCCAGCTCCCGGTCATCCAACTACAATGAGCAGTTCTTC. Translating it yields CASSRSSNYNEQFF.

This clonotype was seen a handful of times. J is TRBJ2-3 and V is TRBV6-5; 12 bases map to TRBD2. V shed 0 bases and J 5 bases; nucleotides not matched to a gene: 9. The V gene's germline CDR1 is MNHEY and CDR2 SVGAGI. This CDR3 comprises 18 residues. The CDR3 loop reads CASSYSLGTSGHRDTQYF. CDR3 in DNA: TGTGCCAGCAGTTACTCCCTTGGGACTAGCGGGCACCGAGATACGCAGTATTTT.

The CDR3 coding sequence is TGTGCCAGTAACAGATCTCCTGGAAACACCATATATTTT. Amino acids: CASNRSPGNTIYF. The chain carries TRBV19 and TRBJ1-3; D remains unclear. CDR1 is LNHDA and CDR2 is SQIVND in the germline V gene (reference sequence). Trimming cost V 7 bases and J 2 bases, with 9 bases left between them. The CDR3 spans 13 residues.

The chain uses TRBV19 and TRBJ1-5, with D uncertain. CDR1 LNHDA and CDR2 SQIVND come from the germline V gene (reference sequence). The CDR3 extends over 15 amino acids. V was shortened by 4 bases and J by 5 bases, with 15 bases between the two germline ends. The CDR3 nucleotides read TGTGCCAGTAGTAAACTGGCGGGAACCGATCAGCCCCAGCATTTT. This codes for CASSKLAGTDQPQHF.

The sample holds many counts of this clonotype. This chain uses TRBV12-3 or TRBV12-4 with TRBJ1-2; D call uncertain. This CDR3 is 12 amino acids long. Trimming pared 3 bases from V and 4 bases from J, leaving 6 bases between. CDR3 amino acids: CASSFSRYGYTF. DNA of the CDR3: TGTGCCAGCAGTTTTTCCCGCTATGGCTACACCTTC.

This clonotype has at least ten counts. This sequence joins TRBV7-2 and TRBJ2-7; tentatively, D is TRBD1 or TRBD2 (6 bases each). V shed 2 bases and J shed 3 bases, with 14 bases lying between them. Germline-derived CDR1 and CDR2 are SGHTA and FQGNSA. This CDR3 is built from 15 residues. The CDR3 DNA reads as TGTGCCAGCAGCTTACAGTCAAAGGGGGGCTACGAGCAGTACTTC. Protein product: CASSLQSKGGYEQYF.

This clonotype was detected only a few times. The gene calls are TRBV28 and TRBJ1-2; no clear D. This CDR3 region has 13 residues. The V end was cut by 5 bases, the J end by 9 bases, with 16 bases between. Per the germline V gene, CDR1 is MDHEN and CDR2 is SYDVKM. The CDR3 bases are TGTGCCAGCAGTGCGAACCCGGGTGACCGCTACACCTTC. Its protein is CASSANPGDRYTF.

This clonotype was observed a handful of times. The rearrangement links TRBV10-3 to TRBJ2-4; D is perhaps TRBD2 (6 bases). The germline V gene has CDR1 ENHRY and CDR2 SYGVKD. The V end lost 10 bases, the J end lost 6 bases, and 25 bases lay between the germline ends. The CDR3 contains 16 residues. In nucleotides, the CDR3 is TGTGCCACCCGAGAGGCGGGCGGGGCCAGTAGAAACATTCAGTACTTC. Residues: CATREAGGASRNIQYF.

This chain uses TRBV7-8 with TRBJ2-1; tentative D call: TRBD2 (5 bases). Deletions cut 1 base from V and 5 bases from J, with 6 bases between. CDR3 length equals 13 residues. Germline CDR1 SGHVS, CDR2 FQNEAQ. CDR3 residues: CASSLGRDNEQFF. CDR3 nucleotide sequence: TGTGCCAGCAGCTTAGGGCGGGACAATGAGCAGTTCTTC.

This clonotype was picked up many times. The rearrangement uses TRBV7-2 and TRBJ2-6; 9 positions agree with TRBD1. Germline CDR1 and CDR2: SGHTA and FQGNSA. Trimming took 4 bases from V and 0 from J; bases not matched to a gene: 7. This CDR3 region has 18 residues. In DNA, the CDR3 is TGTGCCAGCAGCTCCGGTACAGGGGGCGGCTCTGGGGCCAACGTCCTGACTTTC. Translating gives CASSSGTGGGSGANVLTF.

The chain is built from TRBV24-1 and TRBJ2-1, with 9 bases matching TRBD2. CDR3 length equals 16 residues. J gave up 9 bases and V 3 bases, and 11 bases lay outside the gene matches. Per the germline V gene, CDR1 is KGHDR and CDR2 is SFDVKD. Written as DNA, the CDR3 is TGTGCCACCAGTGATCGAGGCGGGAGGGCCGTTGCTGAGCAGTTCTTC. Its protein is CATSDRGGRAVAEQFF.

This clonotype showed up just a few times. The rearrangement links TRBV7-9 to TRBJ2-1, with 10 bases that match TRBD2. The junction had 14 bases not matched to a gene; V was cut back by 6 bases and J by 6 bases. The germline V gene has CDR1 SEHNR and CDR2 FQNEAQ (reference sequence). The CDR3 consists of 17 residues. CDR3 residues: CASRSPLTSGPRNEQFF. CDR3 coding DNA: TGTGCCAGCAGGAGTCCCCTGACTAGCGGGCCACGCAATGAGCAGTTCTTC.

The chain recombines TRBV4-1 with TRBJ1-2; D is undetermined. The CDR3 runs to 13 residues. Germline V lookup: CDR1 MGHRA, CDR2 YSYEKL. V lost 1 base to trimming and J lost 3 bases, with 6 bases between them. In nucleotides, the CDR3 is TGCGCCAGCAGCCAAGGGTCAGACTATGGCTACACCTTC. Translating gives CASSQGSDYGYTF.

This clonotype was recorded a few times. The chain has TRBV11-2 and TRBJ2-3, with 7 bases matching TRBD1. This CDR3 is 16 amino acids long. V dropped 5 bases and J dropped 1; count of bases not matched to a gene: 9. Germline-derived CDR1 and CDR2 are SGHAT and FQNNGV. CDR3 DNA sequence: TGTGCCAGCAGCCCAGGGGGTGGGCCGGGCACAGATACGCAGTATTTT. The encoded protein is CASSPGGGPGTDTQYF.

This clonotype showed up just once. The chain joins TRBV7-2 to TRBJ2-1; possible D gene TRBD2, 5 bases. CDR1 and CDR2 (germline): SGHTA, FQGNSA. CDR3 size: 16 residues. V was cut by 7 bases and J by 3 bases, with 19 bases left in between. CDR3 protein: CASTASGIGLYNEQFF. The CDR3 nucleotides read TGTGCCAGCACCGCCTCCGGGATAGGCCTCTACAATGAGCAGTTCTTC.

This clonotype has just a few counts. The J gene is TRBJ2-7, the V gene TRBV7-9; D remains ambiguous. CDR1 SEHNR and CDR2 FQNEAQ come from the germline V gene (reference sequence). The CDR3 has 12 residues. Trimming took off 5 bases at V and 3 bases at J, with 8 bases between the two ends. CDR3 protein: CASSTAVYEQYF. The CDR3 DNA is TGTGCCAGCAGCACTGCAGTCTACGAGCAGTACTTC.

This clonotype has a handful of counts. This sequence joins TRBV12-3 or TRBV12-4 and TRBJ1-1; TRBD1 aligns across 8 bases. CDR3 size: 18 residues. The ends lost 8 bases at V and 1 base at J; junction bases unmatched: 18. In DNA form, the CDR3 reads TGTGCCAGCGAAACCCACACAGGGGGAATCCGGCGGAACACTGAAGCTTTCTTT. Translation: CASETHTGGIRRNTEAFF.

This clonotype was counted between two and nine times. As DNA, the CDR3 is TGCGCCAGTATCGGGCAGGGGCGCAATGAGCAGTTCTTC. Encoded protein: CASIGQGRNEQFF. The V gene is TRBV5-1, the J gene TRBJ2-1; D is possibly TRBD1 (6 bases). V lost 8 bases and J lost 6, with 15 bases in between. This CDR3 spans 13 amino acids. CDR1 is SGHRS and CDR2 is YFSETQ in the germline V gene.

The gene calls are TRBV15 and TRBJ2-3; D gene uncertain. CDR1 is LNHNV and CDR2 is YYDKDF in the germline V gene (reference sequence). The CDR3 runs to 16 residues. V was cut by 0 bases and J by 5 bases, with 15 bases left in between. CDR3 in DNA: TGTGCCACCAGCAGAGATTTTGTGGCGGTTAAAGATACGCAGTATTTT. It yields the protein CATSRDFVAVKDTQYF.

Ten or more counts support this clonotype. The chain links TRBV7-2 to TRBJ2-3; TRBD2 matches 10 bases. Per germline, CDR1 SGHTA and CDR2 FQGNSA. The junction had 7 bases not matched to a gene; V was cut back by 3 bases and J by 1 base. The CDR3 spans 17 residues. Written as DNA, the CDR3 is TGTGCCAGCAGCTTCCCCCAGGGACTAGCGCGCACAGATACGCAGTATTTT. Amino acids: CASSFPQGLARTDTQYF.

This chain links TRBV4-1 with TRBJ2-2; D is unresolved. CDR3 length: 15 residues. Trimming left V 1 base short and J 4 bases short, with 10 bases between. Looked up from germline, CDR1 is MGHRA and CDR2 is YSYEKL. CDR3 region: CASSQVLPTTGELFF. The CDR3 region has the DNA TGCGCCAGCAGCCAAGTCCTCCCTACCACCGGGGAGCTGTTTTTT.

This clonotype was counted only a few times. The chain links TRBV7-9 to TRBJ2-3; TRBD1 might be the D (5 bases). This CDR3 is 15 amino acids long. Germline V CDR1 and CDR2: SEHNR, FQNEAQ (reference sequence). Trimming pared 5 bases from V and 3 bases from J, leaving 15 bases between. CDR3 bases: TGTGCCAGCAGCCTAGTTGGGGCTGAGACAGATACGCAGTATTTT. Its translation: CASSLVGAETDTQYF.

The J gene is TRBJ2-5, the V gene TRBV6-2 or TRBV6-3; D uncertain. This CDR3 comprises 15 residues. Per germline, CDR1 MNHEY and CDR2 SVGEGT. Trimming cost V 0 bases and J 5 bases, with 13 bases left between them. The CDR3 DNA is TGTGCCAGCAGTTACTCAAACAGCGTAAGGGAGACCCAGTACTTC. It codes for CASSYSNSVRETQYF.

This chain uses TRBV6-1 with TRBJ2-7; 8 bases map to TRBD2. The CDR3 is made up of 13 amino acids. From germline, CDR1 is MNHNS and CDR2 SASEGT. The V gene end was trimmed by 5 bases and the J gene end by 6 bases; junction bases not matched to a gene: 6. CDR3 sequence (DNA): TGTGCCAGCAGTCTAGCGGGTAGGTCCGAGCAGTACTTC. Its protein product is CASSLAGRSEQYF.

This chain uses TRBV12-3 or TRBV12-4 with TRBJ2-3, with a tentative D call TRBD2 (6 bases). The CDR3 sequence is 14 residues long. The ends were cut back, 6 bases at V and 6 bases at J, with 16 bases in the middle. This chain's CDR3 is CASSAQLASDTQYF. As DNA, the CDR3 is TGTGCCAGCAGCGCCCAACTAGCTTCGGATACGCAGTATTTT.

The chain joins TRBV28 to TRBJ1-1; D gene ambiguous. V lost 2 bases and J 7 bases, leaving 14 bases between the germline ends. The CDR3 is made up of 14 amino acids. CDR1 is MDHEN, CDR2 SYDVKM, per germline. For the CDR3, the DNA is TGTGCCAGCAGTTTAGTGATTCCGGGGAATGAAGCTTTCTTT. Translated, it gives CASSLVIPGNEAFF. The full variable domain, its missing parts supplied by reference TRBV28 and TRBJ1-1, is DVKVTQSSRYLVKRTGEKVFLECVQDMDHENMFWYRQDPGLGLRLIYFSYDVKMKEKGDIPEGYSVSREKKERFSLILESASTNQTSMYLCASSLVIPGNEAFFGQGTRLTVV.

This sequence joins TRBV29-1 and TRBJ2-7; tentatively, D is TRBD1 (6 bases). Trimming stripped 4 bases from V and 0 bases from J, with 16 bases between. The CDR3 covers 15 residues. Germline V gene lookup returns CDR1 SQVTM and CDR2 ANQGSEA. DNA for the CDR3: TGCAGCGTTGCGGGCAGACCGGACAGCTCCTACGAGCAGTACTTC. It codes for CSVAGRPDSSYEQYF.